These T cell receptor beta chains were read from a single sample in a study of blood T cell repertoires in COVID-19. The table came from immunoSEQ multiplex PCR; TCRdb's copy has only in-frame clones and leaves some out. The table includes some 150,000 clones, 87% detected once. The specimen sequenced was peripheral blood. These receptors were collected from a man aged 50 to 60 who had recovered from COVID-19. Both conserved end residues are part of each CDR3. Fields, in order: V gene, clone size, D gene, J gene, CDR3 DNA, CDR3 protein. A D gene is named only where the DNA matches it firmly. Clone sizes are given selectively: once, few, many, or a class where the clone is expanded.

v_call: TRBV19; clone_size: .; d_call: TRBD2; j_call: TRBJ2-5; cdr3_nt: TGTGCCAGTAGTTTAGCTAGCGGGGGGGCCTATGAGACCCAGTACTTC; cdr3_aa: CASSLASGGAYETQYF
v_call: TRBV19; clone_size: .; d_call: .; j_call: TRBJ2-5; cdr3_nt: TGTGCCAGTACCTCGGACTGGAAGGAGACCCAGTACTTC; cdr3_aa: CASTSDWKETQYF
v_call: TRBV4-3; clone_size: .; d_call: TRBD2; j_call: TRBJ2-7; cdr3_nt: TGCGCCAGCAGCCAAAGAGCGGGGGCTACCTACGAGCAGTACTTC; cdr3_aa: CASSQRAGATYEQYF
v_call: TRBV21-1; clone_size: few; d_call: .; j_call: TRBJ1-4; cdr3_nt: TGTGCCAGCAGCAAAAGGAGGGGGACAGGGGGGCCAACTAATGAAAAACTGTTTTTT; cdr3_aa: CASSKRRGTGGPTNEKLFF
v_call: TRBV19; clone_size: .; d_call: TRBD1; j_call: TRBJ1-1; cdr3_nt: TGTGCCAGTAGTACCGGACAGGGGGCGCAGGCTGAAGCTTTCTTT; cdr3_aa: CASSTGQGAQAEAFF
v_call: TRBV6-5; clone_size: .; d_call: .; j_call: TRBJ1-2; cdr3_nt: TGTGCCAGCAGTTACTCGGGAGGTGGTGGCTACACCTTC; cdr3_aa: CASSYSGGGGYTF
v_call: TRBV11-3; clone_size: .; d_call: TRBD1; j_call: TRBJ1-2; cdr3_nt: TGTGCCAGCAGCTTATCCCGGACAGGGCCCCTGGATGGCTACACCTTC; cdr3_aa: CASSLSRTGPLDGYTF
v_call: TRBV12-3/TRBV12-4; clone_size: .; d_call: TRBD1; j_call: TRBJ1-2; cdr3_nt: TGTGCCAGCAGTTGGACAGGGGAAAGCGGCTACACCTTC; cdr3_aa: CASSWTGESGYTF
v_call: TRBV15; clone_size: .; d_call: TRBD1; j_call: TRBJ1-1; cdr3_nt: TGTGCCACCAGCAGGGACAGGGTTGCGCGGATGAACACTGAAGCTTTCTTT; cdr3_aa: CATSRDRVARMNTEAFF
v_call: TRBV13; clone_size: .; d_call: TRBD2; j_call: TRBJ2-3; cdr3_nt: TGTGCCAGCAGCATCACTAGCGGGGGGGCAGATACGCAGTATTTT; cdr3_aa: CASSITSGGADTQYF
v_call: TRBV19; clone_size: .; d_call: TRBD1; j_call: TRBJ2-2; cdr3_nt: TGTGCCAGTAGCAGGGGGACGAGAACCGGGGAGCTGTTTTTT; cdr3_aa: CASSRGTRTGELFF
v_call: TRBV6-1; clone_size: .; d_call: TRBD2; j_call: TRBJ2-1; cdr3_nt: TGTGCCAGCAGTGAAGAAGGACTAGCGGGGGGCTTCTTC; cdr3_aa: CASSEEGLAGGFF
v_call: TRBV6-5; clone_size: once; d_call: .; j_call: TRBJ1-1; cdr3_nt: TGTGCCAGCAGCCGCCGGGGGGGGGTTGCCACTGAAGCTTTCTTT; cdr3_aa: CASSRRGGVATEAFF